A single sample is the source of the 10 T cell receptor delta chains below, sequenced in a study of Vδ1+ human thymocytes. The template was reverse-transcribed extracted RNA. The CDR3 regions were amplified by multiplex PCR from V-gene primers to a constant-region primer. TCRdb reanalysed the multiplex PCR reads with CATT. Of about 58,000 delta-chain clones in the sample, roughly 16% were seen once. Which antigens these TCRs recognize remains unknown. Whole-study findings and limits: In the thymus, TRG and TRD repertoires looked highly polyclonal with Gaussian CDR3 lengths.

The sequencing input was Vdelta1+ gamma-delta thymocytes from the thymus. Subset noted: FACS-sorted CD3+ TCRalphabeta- TCRVdelta1+ TCRVdelta2- thymocytes. All receptors derive from a girl under three years old who had congenital heart surgery.

The chain joins TRDV1 to TRDJ1; D is perhaps TRDD3 (6 bases). In germline, CDR1 is TSWWSYY, CDR2 QGS. Trimming stripped 3 bases from V and 0 bases from J, with 29 bases between. This CDR3 is built from 21 residues. The CDR3 protein is CALGERLKHSGEPYNTDKLIF. As DNA, the CDR3 is TGTGCTCTTGGGGAGCGCCTTAAACATTCTGGGGAACCCTACAACACCGATAAACTCATCTTT.

A few counts support this clone. This chain uses TRDV1 with TRDJ1; tentative D call: TRDD3 (6 bases). The CDR3 consists of 18 residues. Looked up from germline, CDR1 is TSWWSYY and CDR2 is QGS. Trimming stripped 5 bases from V and 1 base from J, with 23 bases between. CDR3 coding DNA: TGTGCTCTTGGGATATCTTGGGGGTATAAACCGGCCACCGATAAACTCATCTTT. Translation gives CALGISWGYKPATDKLIF.

This clone was seen a few times. This chain connects TRDV1 to TRDJ1, with D hard to call. V was shortened by 2 bases and J by 4 bases, with 20 bases between the two germline ends. The CDR3 has 17 residues. The germline CDR1 and CDR2 sequences are TSWWSYY and QGS. The chain's CDR3 is CALGEATLVDPNDKLIF. The CDR3 coding sequence is TGTGCTCTTGGGGAAGCCACCTTGGTGGACCCAAACGATAAACTCATCTTT.

The gene calls are TRAV29/DV5 and TRDJ1; possible D gene TRDD3, 5 bases. The CDR3 consists of 15 residues. Trimming pared 3 bases from V and 5 bases from J, leaving 20 bases between. Per the germline V gene, CDR1 is NSMFDY and CDR2 is ISSIKDK. The CDR3 protein is CAAKFGLEGWDKLIF. For the CDR3, the DNA is TGTGCAGCAAAGTTTGGCCTCGAGGGATGGGATAAACTCATCTTT.

V and J are TRDV1 and TRDJ1, with 10 bases identical to TRDD3. V was clipped by 2 bases and J by 3 bases; unmatched bases: 12. This CDR3 comprises 18 residues. CDR1 and CDR2 from the germline V gene are TSWWSYY and QGS. The CDR3 loop reads CALGEFPSLGDYADKLIF. As DNA, the CDR3 is TGTGCTCTTGGGGAATTCCCTTCACTGGGGGATTATGCCGATAAACTCATCTTT.

This sequence joins TRDV2 and TRDJ1, with D possibly TRDD3 on 6 matching bases. Per germline, CDR1 GEAIGNYY and CDR2 EKD. V was pared by 3 bases and J by 4 bases, with 14 bases between. CDR3 size: 14 residues. The CDR3 DNA sequence: TGTGCCTGTGACGGTACTGGGACCGGCGATAAACTCATCTTT. Translated, it gives CACDGTGTGDKLIF.

A note on this clone: The sample holds other DNA sequences that translate to the same CDR3. V and J are TRDV1 and TRDJ1; D is unclear. Germline V lookup: CDR1 TSWWSYY, CDR2 QGS. The CDR3 is made up of 12 amino acids. V lost 1 base and J 4 bases, leaving 4 bases between the germline ends. The CDR3 reads CALGERGDKLIF. CDR3 DNA sequence: TGTGCTCTTGGGGAACGGGGCGATAAACTCATCTTT.

This clone was recorded a few times. V gene TRDV1 combines with J gene TRDJ1, with 12 bases fitting TRDD3. In germline, CDR1 is TSWWSYY, CDR2 QGS. J was trimmed by 2 bases and V by 3 bases; bases with no gene match: 19. This CDR3 spans 21 amino acids. CDR3 sequence: CALGDPGALPTLGDTTDKLIF. Here the CDR3 DNA reads TGTGCTCTTGGGGATCCCGGGGCCCTTCCTACGCTGGGGGATACGACCGATAAACTCATCTTT.

The chain links TRDV1 to TRDJ1; TRDD3 agrees at 10 bases. Germline loops: CDR1 TSWWSYY, CDR2 QGS. The CDR3 extends over 18 amino acids. V trimming: 2 bases; J trimming: 2 bases; junction bases outside the gene matches: 11. CDR3 sequence: CALGENFLRGIRTDKLIF. The CDR3 bases are TGTGCTCTTGGGGAAAACTTCCTACGGGGGATACGGACCGATAAACTCATCTTT.

This clone was seen just once. V and J are TRDV1 and TRDJ1; no clear D. V was pared by 0 bases and J by 3 bases, with 5 bases between. This CDR3 is 13 amino acids long. CDR1 is TSWWSYY and CDR2 is QGS in the germline V gene. CDR3 residues: CALGELLSDKLIF. The CDR3 DNA reads as TGTGCTCTTGGGGAACTTCTCTCCGATAAACTCATCTTT.